The 30 T cell receptor beta chains in this list originate from one sample, sequenced in a study of control samples from healthy donors and cancer patients. The table came from immunoSEQ multiplex PCR; TCRdb's copy has only in-frame clones and leaves some out. Of about 55,000 clones listed, 90% to 96% are singletons. The sequencing sample was made of blood. All receptors derive from a woman aged 18-29 years in good health.

This clone was seen once. The chain recombines TRBV30 with TRBJ1-5; tentatively, D is TRBD1 (6 bases). This CDR3 contains 14 residues. Germline CDR1 reads GTSNPN; CDR2 reads SVGIG (reference sequence). V lost 2 bases and J lost 4, with 12 bases in between. This CDR3 reads CAWSSLGGNQPQHF. The CDR3 region has the DNA TGTGCCTGGAGTTCCCTAGGGGGGAATCAGCCCCAGCATTTT.

The sample holds one count of this clone. CDR3 bases: TGTGCCAGCAGCTTGGAGGACAGGGGTAATTCACCCCTCCACTTT. Encoded protein: CASSLEDRGNSPLHF. The chain carries TRBV5-4 and TRBJ1-6; 9 bases are a match to TRBD1. The germline gives CDR1 SGHNT, CDR2 YYREEE (reference sequence). V gave up 0 bases and J gave up 6 bases; unmatched junction bases: 1. The length of the CDR3 is 15 residues.

The chain recombines TRBV12-3 or TRBV12-4 with TRBJ2-3, with D uncertain. V was clipped by 7 bases and J by 12 bases, with 17 bases between them. The CDR3 length is 12 residues. In DNA form, the CDR3 reads TGTGCCAGCACCCTGGGAATAGCTAGACAGTATTTT. This encodes CASTLGIARQYF.

This clone has a single count. V and J are TRBV6-5 and TRBJ2-5; 13 positions match TRBD2. Per germline, CDR1 MNHEY and CDR2 SVGAGI. V lost 10 bases and J lost 0; bases outside the gene matches: 5. The CDR3 covers 15 residues. The CDR3 bases are TGTGCCACCCGACTAGCGGGGGGCGACCAAGAGACCCAGTACTTC. Its translation: CATRLAGGDQETQYF.

The V call is TRBV5-6, the J call TRBJ1-6, with TRBD1 identical over 7 bases. Germline V lookup: CDR1 SGHDT, CDR2 YYEEEE. Trimming removed 3 bases from V and 9 bases from J; junction bases left unmatched: 3. The CDR3 loop spans 13 amino acids. The CDR3 spells CASSSTGVSPLHF. CDR3 nucleotides: TGTGCCAGCAGCTCTACAGGGGTTTCACCCCTCCACTTT.

Worth noting for this clone: This same CDR3 is encoded by further DNA sequences in the sample. The chain employs TRBV6-4 and TRBJ2-3; tentatively, D is TRBD2 (7 bases). The CDR3 has 15 residues. Germline V lookup: CDR1 MRHNA, CDR2 SNTAGT. The V end lost 2 bases, the J end lost 0 bases, and 9 bases lay between the germline ends. As DNA, the CDR3 is TGTGCCAGCAGTGACGGGGGGGCCAGCACAGATACGCAGTATTTT. It yields the protein CASSDGGASTDTQYF.

CDR3 loop: CAWSERTGDNSPLHF. CDR3 sequence (DNA): TGTGCCTGGAGTGAACGGACAGGGGATAATTCACCCCTCCACTTT. The chain carries TRBV30 and TRBJ1-6; TRBD1 aligns across 9 bases. Germline loops: CDR1 GTSNPN, CDR2 SVGIG (reference sequence). V lost 1 base and J lost 5; bases outside the gene matches: 3. This CDR3 comprises 15 residues.

This clone is a singleton in its sample. V is TRBV7-8 and J is TRBJ1-1, with D possibly matching TRBD1 (6 bases). Germline lookup yields CDR1 SGHVS and CDR2 FQNEAQ. This CDR3 contains 18 residues. Trimming took off 1 base at V and 0 bases at J, with 18 bases between the two ends. CDR3: CASSLGDRSLGMNTEAFF. In DNA, the CDR3 is TGTGCCAGCAGCTTAGGAGACAGGAGCCTTGGGATGAACACTGAAGCTTTCTTT.

The chain links TRBV6-5 to TRBJ1-2; tentatively, D is TRBD1 (5 bases). Trimming took off 8 bases at V and 0 bases at J, with 16 bases between the two ends. There are 15 residues in the CDR3. CDR1 and CDR2 (germline): MNHEY, SVGAGI. CDR3 region: CASLRSEGANYGYTF. The CDR3 nucleotides are TGTGCCAGCCTGAGATCGGAAGGGGCTAACTATGGCTACACCTTC.

The rearrangement joins TRBV5-5 to TRBJ1-6; D perhaps matches TRBD1 (6 bases). The CDR3 runs 15 residues. Germline V gives CDR1 SGHKS, CDR2 YYEKEE (reference sequence). With 6 bases removed from V and 4 bases from J, the gap between germline ends came to 14 bases. The CDR3 sequence is CASMSGGAYNSPLHF. The CDR3 nucleotides are TGTGCCAGCATGTCTGGGGGCGCTTATAATTCACCCCTCCACTTT. The full variable domain, its missing parts supplied by reference TRBV5-5 and TRBJ1-6, is DAGVTQSPTHLIKTRGQQVTLRCSPISGHKSVSWYQQVLGQGPQFIFQYYEKEERGRGNFPDRFSARQFPNYSSELNVNALLLGDSALYLCASMSGGAYNSPLHFGNGTRLTVT.

The chain has TRBV30 and TRBJ2-7; possibly TRBD1 for D (6 bases). The CDR3 extends over 13 amino acids. Germline V gene lookup returns CDR1 GTSNPN and CDR2 SVGIG (reference sequence). V was shortened by 1 base and J by 3 bases, with 10 bases between the two germline ends. The CDR3 coding sequence is TGTGCCTGGAGTGAGGACAGTTTCTACGAGCAGTACTTC. Residues: CAWSEDSFYEQYF. The full variable domain, with the rest looked up from reference TRBV30 and TRBJ2-7, is SQTIHQWPATLVQPVGSPLSLECTVEGTSNPNLYWYRQAAGRGLQLLFYSVGIGQISSEVPQNLSASRPQDRQFILSSKKLLLSDSGFYLCAWSEDSFYEQYFGPGTRLTVT.

The V call is TRBV13, the J call TRBJ1-2; D uncertain. The length of the CDR3 is 12 residues. Per the germline V gene, CDR1 is PRHDT and CDR2 is FYEKMQ (reference sequence). V was shortened by 4 bases and J by 4 bases, with 7 bases between the two germline ends. CDR3 in amino acids: CASSSQAYGYTF. The CDR3 region has the DNA TGTGCCAGCAGCTCCCAGGCCTATGGCTACACCTTC.

The chain carries TRBV27 and TRBJ1-2; D is ambiguous. CDR1 and CDR2 (germline): MNHEY, SMNVEV (reference sequence). Trimming stripped 6 bases from V and 0 bases from J, with 11 bases between. The CDR3 length is 14 residues. The CDR3 loop reads CASRSDTANYGYTF. The CDR3, as DNA: TGTGCCAGCAGATCAGATACCGCTAACTATGGCTACACCTTC.

The chain couples TRBV4-1 to TRBJ2-7; tentatively, D is TRBD1 (6 bases). There are 14 residues in the CDR3. Looked up from germline, CDR1 is MGHRA and CDR2 is YSYEKL. V lost 3 bases, J lost 1 base, and 10 bases lay in between. CDR3 loop: CASSHQDSSYEQYF. Written as DNA, the CDR3 is TGCGCCAGCAGCCACCAGGACAGTTCCTACGAGCAGTACTTC.

The chain uses TRBV7-2 and TRBJ2-1, with D perhaps being TRBD1 or TRBD2 (5 bases each). Between the trimmed V and J ends, which lost 1 base and 7 bases, there was a span of 8 bases. Germline CDR1 reads SGHTA; CDR2 reads FQGNSA. This CDR3 comprises 13 residues. In DNA form, the CDR3 reads TGTGCCAGCAGCTTAGGGGGGTTAAATGAGCAGTTCTTC. This gives the protein CASSLGGLNEQFF. The full variable domain, its missing parts supplied by reference TRBV7-2 and TRBJ2-1, is GAGVSQSPSNKVTEKGKDVELRCDPISGHTALYWYRQSLGQGLEFLIYFQGNSAPDKSGLPSDRFSAERTGGSVSTLTIQRTQQEDSAVYLCASSLGGLNEQFFGPGTRLTVL.

This chain links TRBV5-8 with TRBJ2-5, with TRBD1 matching over 7 bases. Per the germline V gene, CDR1 is SGHTS and CDR2 is YDEGEE. Unmatched junction bases numbered 10, after V lost 0 bases and J lost 5 bases. This CDR3 has 16 amino acids. CDR3 sequence: CASSLGSGTESETQYF. The CDR3 DNA is TGTGCCAGCAGCTTGGGATCCGGGACAGAAAGTGAGACCCAGTACTTC.

The rearrangement uses TRBV30 and TRBJ1-1, with 7 bases matching TRBD1. This CDR3 contains 13 residues. Germline V gene lookup returns CDR1 GTSNPN and CDR2 SVGIG (reference sequence). The junction had 10 bases not matched to a gene; V was cut back by 2 bases and J by 10 bases. CDR3 nucleotide sequence: TGTGCCTGGAGTAAAGGACAGGCCCCGGGAGCTTTCTTT. This encodes CAWSKGQAPGAFF. Filled out from reference TRBV30 and TRBJ1-1, the complete variable domain reads SQTIHQWPATLVQPVGSPLSLECTVEGTSNPNLYWYRQAAGRGLQLLFYSVGIGQISSEVPQNLSASRPQDRQFILSSKKLLLSDSGFYLCAWSKGQAPGAFFGQGTRLTVV.

The chain uses TRBV2 and TRBJ1-2, with no clear D. There are 11 residues in the CDR3. The V gene lost 8 bases and the J gene lost 5 bases, with 9 bases spanning the gap. The germline V gene has CDR1 SNHLY and CDR2 FYNNEI. CDR3 DNA sequence: TGTGCCAGCTCCCTATTATATGGCTACACCTTC. This gives the protein CASSLLYGYTF.

V gene TRBV18 combines with J gene TRBJ2-5, with no clear D. With 3 bases removed from V and 2 bases from J, the gap between germline ends came to 1 base. The CDR3 length is 11 residues. From germline, CDR1 is KGHSH and CDR2 LQKENI. DNA for the CDR3: TGTGCCAGCTCACCTCAAGAGACCCAGTACTTC. Residues: CASSPQETQYF.

The chain carries TRBV27 and TRBJ1-1; the D gene is possibly TRBD1 (5 bases). Trimming took off 2 bases at V and 1 base at J, with 5 bases between the two ends. The CDR3 runs 13 residues. Per germline, CDR1 MNHEY and CDR2 SMNVEV (reference sequence). For the CDR3, the DNA is TGTGCCAGCAGTTTACAGGGGAACACTGAAGCTTTCTTT. Protein product: CASSLQGNTEAFF.

CDR3 residues: CASTLWTGTYGYTF. The DNA for the CDR3 is TGTGCCAGCACCCTATGGACAGGGACCTATGGCTACACCTTC. The rearrangement links TRBV28 to TRBJ1-2; 8 positions match TRBD1. Germline CDR1 reads MDHEN; CDR2 reads SYDVKM. V lost 7 bases and J lost 4; bases outside the gene matches: 8. CDR3 length equals 14 residues.

V and J are TRBV6-1 and TRBJ1-1, with D hard to call. CDR3 length equals 16 residues. V lost 3 bases to trimming and J lost 0 bases, with 14 bases between them. The germline V gene has CDR1 MNHNS and CDR2 SASEGT. CDR3: CASSEFSARMNTEAFF. The CDR3 bases are TGTGCCAGCAGTGAGTTTTCGGCCAGAATGAACACTGAAGCTTTCTTT.

This rearrangement joins TRBV6-5 to TRBJ2-3; D may be TRBD2 (6 bases). Germline V gene sequence: CDR1 MNHEY, CDR2 SVGAGI. The CDR3 extends over 13 amino acids. V lost 7 bases and J 5 bases, leaving 13 bases between the germline ends. The CDR3: CASTLLARDTQYF. The CDR3 region has the DNA TGTGCCAGCACCCTACTAGCAAGAGATACGCAGTATTTT.

The table lists this clone with a count of one. CDR3 nucleotide sequence: TGCGCCAGCAGCCAAGGGGGAGGGGGGCCAGCTAACTATGGCTACACCTTC. This sequence encodes CASSQGGGGPANYGYTF. The genes are TRBV4-3 and TRBJ1-2; a possible D gene is TRBD1 (6 bases). The CDR3 runs 17 residues. Germline assignment: CDR1 LGHNA and CDR2 YSLEER. V was pared by 1 base and J by 0 bases, with 15 bases between.

This clone has a single count. This chain connects TRBV3-1 (or the pseudogene TRBV3-2) to TRBJ2-7, with 16 bases identical to TRBD2. The germline CDR1 and CDR2 sequences are LGHDT and YNNKEL (reference sequence). The CDR3 is 21 residues long. The V segment lost 5 bases and the J segment 4 bases; nucleotides outside the gene matches: 20. The CDR3 spells CASSTRPGLAGGPQRGYEQYF. CDR3 nucleotide sequence: TGTGCCAGCAGCACCCGACCGGGACTAGCGGGGGGGCCACAAAGAGGGTACGAGCAGTACTTC.

V usage is TRBV19 and J usage is TRBJ1-1; 7 nucleotides match TRBD1. The CDR3 is 16 amino acids. Germline V gene data show CDR1 as LNHDA and CDR2 as SQIVND (reference sequence). Unmatched junction bases numbered 13, after V lost 5 bases and J lost 4 bases. DNA of the CDR3: TGTGCCAGTAGTCCTGACTCGACAGGGATAGGCACTGAAGCTTTCTTT. Residues: CASSPDSTGIGTEAFF. The variable domain in full, with the rest retrieved from reference TRBV19 and TRBJ1-1, is DGGITQSPKYLFRKEGQNVTLSCEQNLNHDAMYWYRQDPGQGLRLIYYSQIVNDFQKGDIAEGYSVSREKKESFPLTVTSAQKNPTAFYLCASSPDSTGIGTEAFFGQGTRLTVV.

The chain couples TRBV11-2 to TRBJ2-2; 9 positions match TRBD2. CDR1 and CDR2 from the germline V gene are SGHAT and FQNNGV. With 8 bases clipped from V and 4 bases from J, the junction kept 8 bases outside the gene matches. This CDR3 is 15 amino acids long. In DNA, the CDR3 is TGTGCCAGCTCCAGTCGACTAGCGGTCACCGGGGAGCTGTTTTTT. Protein: CASSSRLAVTGELFF. Full variable domain (outside the CDR3, taken from reference TRBV11-2 and TRBJ2-2): EAGVAQSPRYKIIEKRQSVAFWCNPISGHATLYWYQQILGQGPKLLIQFQNNGVVDDSQLPKDRFSAERLKGVDSTLKIQPAKLEDSAVYLCASSSRLAVTGELFFGEGSRLTVL.

The chain carries TRBV4-1 and TRBJ1-6, with a weak D call TRBD1 (6 bases). V dropped 1 base and J dropped 0 bases, with 10 bases sitting between them. Germline V CDR1 and CDR2: MGHRA, YSYEKL. The length of the CDR3 is 17 residues. CDR3 region: CASSQGTASSYNSPLHF. The CDR3 DNA reads TGCGCCAGCAGCCAAGGGACAGCGAGCTCCTATAATTCACCCCTCCACTTT.

This rearrangement joins TRBV11-2 to TRBJ1-2; TRBD1 matches at 7 bases. Germline V gene data show CDR1 as SGHAT and CDR2 as FQNNGV. Trimming took 10 bases from V and 0 from J; bases not matched to a gene: 14. The CDR3 sequence is 16 residues long. This CDR3 is CATVRQGLIANYGYTF. The CDR3 nucleotides read TGTGCCACCGTAAGACAGGGTCTAATTGCTAACTATGGCTACACCTTC.

This clone was observed a single time. The rearrangement links TRBV9 to TRBJ2-7, with TRBD1 matching 9 bases. The trim removed 2 bases at V and 1 base at J, leaving 4 bases unmatched. Germline CDR1 SGDLS, CDR2 YYNGEE. This CDR3 comprises 15 residues. DNA of the CDR3: TGTGCCAGCAGCGTGGGACAGGGAAGATCCTACGAGCAGTACTTC. Translation: CASSVGQGRSYEQYF.